This T cell receptor beta chain was captured in a study of post-analysis software for immune sequencing data. General observations from the study: F measure showed strong co-clustering of same-batch samples. Compared with controls, patients had more of roughly five TRBV segments, including TRBV5-6, TRBV5-1 and TRBV20-1. Normalized Chao1 diversity was significantly lower in multiple sclerosis patients than in controls.

In the case of this clonotype: Its antigen is unknown.

Unique molecular identifiers were carried by the TCR beta cDNA libraries. The T cell input of roughly 1 to 11 million gave roughly 500,000 cDNA molecules. TCRdb redid the calling of the PCR reads with MiXCR, one entry per CDR3 protein. The data contain roughly 570,000 distinct CDR3 sequences, around 34% of them singletons. The CDR3 runs to 14 residues. The germline V gene encodes CDR1 SQVTM and CDR2 ANQGSEA. This receptor was identified in a girl between 2 and 17 years old with multiple sclerosis. This chain connects TRBV29-1 to TRBJ2-1; possibly TRBD2 for D (6 bases). The J call may be in error: the DNA end matches TRBJ2-7 better. Sequencing input: blood. The CDR3 region has the DNA TGCAGCGTTGAGGGTCAGGGAGGCTACAATGAGCAGTACTTC. This sequence encodes CSVEGQGGYNEQYF.